This record looks at one TCR beta chain sequence and its context. This clonotype was seen ten or more times. Its antigen is not yet known. Per-base qualities were not stored, and no clone one base away is much larger. Reading the label with the study, this specimen's treatment or condition is: live attenuated yellow fever vaccine strain. PBMCs were isolated from peripheral blood using a standard Ficoll-Paque protocol. Dynabeads CD4 and CD8 positive selection kits were used to isolate CD4 and CD8 T-cell fractions. TriZol was used to extract RNA from bulk PBMCs, CD4 and CD8 fractions, and dextramer-positive and dextramer-negative fractions. The CDR3 measures 16 amino acids from cysteine to phenylalanine. Kept here is only the CDR3 DNA, which spans 48 bases and is read in frame from base 1. The V end loses 1 base and the J end loses 7 bases, and a stretch of 20 bases separates them. Sequences SGHDT (CDR1) and YYEEEE (CDR2) are obtained from the germline V gene.

These data belong to a study of T cells after yellow fever vaccination (dated by TCRdb to about 2019). Regarding the complete study: The SMART-Seq v4 Ultra Low Input RNA kit was used to prepare libraries from fractions with low cell numbers. The cohort comprised two healthy male donors, one aged 18 to 29 and one aged 30 to 39 years. To follow T-cell clones before and after primary and booster YFV17D yellow fever vaccination, bulk TCR alpha and beta repertoires were sequenced over time. Blood samples were taken at several timepoints before and after primary and secondary immunization, and bulk PBMC replicates and cell subsets were isolated.

The study at large found these results: After the booster, most clones that had expanded after primary vaccination were detected again (around 96% of CD4 and 88% of CD8), suggesting broad maintenance of memory. A small share of clonotypes was detected in both CD4 and CD8 compartments, with the overlap likely arising from convergent recombination. Compared with the primary T-cell response, the secondary T-cell response was faster but weaker, reaching its peak on day 5 rather than on day 15. FACS-sorted repertoires could contain abundant contaminating clonotypes from the bulk population, so computational filtering was required. Only two donors were included in the study, so the extent to which the findings can be generalized is limited.

TCR cDNA was synthesized by 5'RACE template switching, which introduced a universal primer site and unique molecular identifiers. Priming of cDNA synthesis was performed from both the TCR alpha and TCR beta constant segments. Two PCR steps were used to amplify libraries, with sample barcodes and sequencing adapters being added in the second step. Sequencing of libraries was performed on Illumina HiSeq 2500 (2x100 bp) or NovaSeq (2x150 bp). Turning to the authors' computational methods: MIGEC was used to demultiplex reads and collapse the reads into UMI consensus sequences, and MiXCR was used for V(D)J alignment. Using edgeR on replicate PBMC samples, clonotypes were called vaccine-responding if FDR was below 0.01 and the log2 fold change was above 5 up to day 15. Each bulk clonotype was labeled CD4 or CD8 based on which sequenced repertoire, CD4 or CD8, contained the clonotype at higher abundance. In TCRdb, the public reads were trimmed at Q25 with fastp and aligned with MiXCR, with productive beta chains retained. Here each entry gathers all rows of one CDR3 protein and keeps the most common genes and DNA. The V and J calls reflect TCRdb's pipeline rather than the authors' work. This sample comprises fewer than 150,000 distinct CDR3 sequences, roughly 8% of them detected only once. The ten biggest clones cover roughly 0.77% of the sample.

This chain is built from TRBV5-6 and TRBJ2-5; the D call is tentative, TRBD1 or TRBD2, as each matches 5 bases. The starting material was CD4+ T cells sorted from PBMCs, obtained 5 days after the yellow fever booster vaccination. This receptor was identified in a man aged 25 to 40 who received the YFV17D yellow fever vaccine. The CDR3 has the sequence CASSLRYTGRSRTQYF. The DNA sequence reads TGTGCCAGCAGCTTGAGGTACACGGGACGCTCTAGGACCCAGTACTTC.